These 2 T cell receptor beta chains came from one sample sequenced in a study of tumor-infiltrating lymphocytes in primary liver carcinoma (dated by TCRdb to about 2017). TCRdb shows the sequencer as Illumina HiSeq 2500. Using a constant-region primer and ProtoScript II reverse transcriptase, TCRbeta-specific cDNA was reverse-transcribed from 450 to 650 ng total RNA. TCRbeta libraries were built with three nested multiplex PCR rounds, a slightly modified ARM-PCR procedure. The first two PCR rounds used multiplex TRBV1-TRBV30 forward primers with a Cbeta reverse primer, each for about 10 cycles. The raw public data were reprocessed by TCRdb itself: fastp quality trimming at Q25, MiXCR clonotype calling, in-frame beta chains only. Rows merge per CDR3 protein into single entries with the most common DNA and genes. The table for this sample lists almost 55,000 distinct CDR3 sequences; 70% to 75% of them were counted only once. Clones ranked in the top ten supply about 26% of the sample.

Without any cell sorting, total RNA and DNA were co-extracted from 20-30 mg of bulk tissue using the AllPrep DNA/RNA mini kit. The sample was liver tumor tissue from sampling region 2. This specimen's cell subset or site label, per the study, means: tumor region T2, inferior pole. The receptors derive from a man aged 35-49 years with primary liver carcinoma and hepatitis B virus infection.

Note on this clonotype: A read error may produce the germline difference seen at one junction end. J is TRBJ2-1 and V is TRBV7-8; 8 bases are a match to TRBD2. The germline gives CDR1 SGHVS, CDR2 FQNEAQ. The CDR3 contains 15 residues. The CDR3 DNA reads TGTACCAGCCGTCCCCCCAGCGGGAGTTACAATGAGCAGTTGTTC. It codes for CTSRPPSGSYNEQLF.

This clonotype showed up many times. J is TRBJ2-2 and V is TRBV12-5, with D perhaps TRBD1 (6 bases). The CDR3 loop spans 15 amino acids. Trimming shortened V by 0 bases and J by 7 bases, and 12 bases separated the two germline ends. Per the germline V gene, CDR1 is LGHNT and CDR2 is FRNRAP. The DNA for the CDR3 is TGTGCTAGTGGTTTGGTCCTACAGGGCATCGGGGAGCTGTTTTTT. Translation gives CASGLVLQGIGELFF. Drawing the rest from reference TRBV12-5 and TRBJ2-2, the complete variable domain is DARVTQTPRHKVTEMGQEVTMRCQPILGHNTVFWYRQTMMQGLELLAYFRNRAPLDDSGMPKDRFSAEMPDATLATLKIQPSEPRDSAVYFCASGLVLQGIGELFFGEGSRLTVL.